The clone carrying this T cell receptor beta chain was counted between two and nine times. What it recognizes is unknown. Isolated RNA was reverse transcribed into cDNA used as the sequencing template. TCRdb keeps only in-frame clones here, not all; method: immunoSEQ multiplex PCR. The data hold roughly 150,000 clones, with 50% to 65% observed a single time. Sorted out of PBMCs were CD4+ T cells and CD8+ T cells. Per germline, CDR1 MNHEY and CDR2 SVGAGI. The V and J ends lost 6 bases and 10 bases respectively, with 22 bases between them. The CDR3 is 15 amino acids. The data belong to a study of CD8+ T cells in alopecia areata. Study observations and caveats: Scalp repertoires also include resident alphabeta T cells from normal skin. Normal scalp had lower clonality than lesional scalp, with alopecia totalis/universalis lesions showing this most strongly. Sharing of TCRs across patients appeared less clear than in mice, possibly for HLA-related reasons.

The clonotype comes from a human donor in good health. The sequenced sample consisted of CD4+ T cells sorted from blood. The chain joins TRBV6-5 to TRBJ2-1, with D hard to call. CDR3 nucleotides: TGTGCCAGCAGACCCGACCTCCGACCCGCGAGCGAGCAGTTCTTC. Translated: CASRPDLRPASEQFF.